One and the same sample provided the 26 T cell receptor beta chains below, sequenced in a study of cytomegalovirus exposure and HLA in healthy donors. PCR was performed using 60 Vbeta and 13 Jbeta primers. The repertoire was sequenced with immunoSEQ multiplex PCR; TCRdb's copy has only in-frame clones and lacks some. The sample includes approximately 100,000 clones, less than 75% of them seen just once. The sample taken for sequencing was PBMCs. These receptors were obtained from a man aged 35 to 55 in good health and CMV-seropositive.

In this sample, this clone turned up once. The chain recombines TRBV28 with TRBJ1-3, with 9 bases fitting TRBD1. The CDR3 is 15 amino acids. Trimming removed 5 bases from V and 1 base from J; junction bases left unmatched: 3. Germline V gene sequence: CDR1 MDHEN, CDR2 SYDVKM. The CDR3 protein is CASSPGTGSGNTIYF. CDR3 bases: TGTGCCAGCAGTCCCGGGACAGGGTCTGGAAACACCATATATTTT.

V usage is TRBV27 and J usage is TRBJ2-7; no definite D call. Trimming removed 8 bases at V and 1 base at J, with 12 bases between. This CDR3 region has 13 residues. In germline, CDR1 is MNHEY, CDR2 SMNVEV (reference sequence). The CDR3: CASAPQSSYEQYF. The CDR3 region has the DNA TGTGCCAGCGCCCCACAGTCGTCCTACGAGCAGTACTTC.

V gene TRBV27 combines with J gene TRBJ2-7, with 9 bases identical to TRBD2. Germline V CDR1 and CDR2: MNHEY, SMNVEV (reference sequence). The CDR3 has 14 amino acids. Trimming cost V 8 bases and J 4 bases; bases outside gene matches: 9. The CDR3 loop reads CASLSNSGSYEQYF. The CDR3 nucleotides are TGTGCCAGCTTATCGAATAGCGGGAGTTACGAGCAGTACTTC.

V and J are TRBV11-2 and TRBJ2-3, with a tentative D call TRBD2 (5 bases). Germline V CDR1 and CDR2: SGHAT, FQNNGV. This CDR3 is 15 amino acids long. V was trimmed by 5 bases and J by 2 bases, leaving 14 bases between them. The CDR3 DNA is TGTGCCAGCAGCAGTGAAGGTCGGGACACAGATACGCAGTATTTT. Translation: CASSSEGRDTDTQYF.

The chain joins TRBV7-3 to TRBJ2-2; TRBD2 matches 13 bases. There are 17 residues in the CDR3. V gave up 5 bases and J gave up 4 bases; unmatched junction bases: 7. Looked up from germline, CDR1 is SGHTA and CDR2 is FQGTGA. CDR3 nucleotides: TGTGCCAGCAGCCCACGGACTAGCGGGAGCGGCACCGGGGAGCTGTTTTTT. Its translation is CASSPRTSGSGTGELFF.

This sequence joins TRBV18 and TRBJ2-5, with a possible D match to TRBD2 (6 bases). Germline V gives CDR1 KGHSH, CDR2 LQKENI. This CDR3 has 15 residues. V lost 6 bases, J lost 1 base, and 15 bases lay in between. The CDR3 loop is CASSRRDLAQETQYF. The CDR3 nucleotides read TGTGCCAGCTCGCGCCGGGACTTGGCCCAAGAGACCCAGTACTTC.

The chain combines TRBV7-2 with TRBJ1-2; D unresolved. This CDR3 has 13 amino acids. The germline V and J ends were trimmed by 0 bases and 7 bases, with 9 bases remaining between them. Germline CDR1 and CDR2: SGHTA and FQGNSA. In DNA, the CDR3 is TGTGCCAGCAGCTTAGCTTCGCGTAGTGGCTACACCTTC. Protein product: CASSLASRSGYTF.

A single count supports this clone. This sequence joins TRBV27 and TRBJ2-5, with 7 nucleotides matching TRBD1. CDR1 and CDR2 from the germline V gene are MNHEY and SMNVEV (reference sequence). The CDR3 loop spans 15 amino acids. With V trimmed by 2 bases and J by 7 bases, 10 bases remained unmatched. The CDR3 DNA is TGTGCCAGCAGTTTAGACAGGGCCCAAGTGGGGACCCAGTACTTC. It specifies CASSLDRAQVGTQYF.

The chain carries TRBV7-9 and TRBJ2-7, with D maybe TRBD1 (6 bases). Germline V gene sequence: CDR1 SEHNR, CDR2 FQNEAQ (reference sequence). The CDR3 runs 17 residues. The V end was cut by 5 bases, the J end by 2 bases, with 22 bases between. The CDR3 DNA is TGTGCCAGCAGCCCGCCAAATATGGGACACTCGACCTACGAGCAGTACTTC. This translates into CASSPPNMGHSTYEQYF.

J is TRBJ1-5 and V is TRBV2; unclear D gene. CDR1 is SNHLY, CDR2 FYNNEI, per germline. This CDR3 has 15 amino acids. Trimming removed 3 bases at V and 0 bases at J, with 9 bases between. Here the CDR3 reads CASSERLDSNQPQHF. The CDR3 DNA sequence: TGTGCCAGCAGTGAGCGGCTGGATAGCAATCAGCCCCAGCATTTT.

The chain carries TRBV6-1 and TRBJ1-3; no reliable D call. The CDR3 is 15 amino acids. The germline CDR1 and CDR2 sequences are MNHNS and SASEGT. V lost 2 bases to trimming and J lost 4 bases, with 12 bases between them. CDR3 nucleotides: TGTGCCAGCAGTGAAAGACACAGCCTCGGAAACACCATATATTTT. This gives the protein CASSERHSLGNTIYF.

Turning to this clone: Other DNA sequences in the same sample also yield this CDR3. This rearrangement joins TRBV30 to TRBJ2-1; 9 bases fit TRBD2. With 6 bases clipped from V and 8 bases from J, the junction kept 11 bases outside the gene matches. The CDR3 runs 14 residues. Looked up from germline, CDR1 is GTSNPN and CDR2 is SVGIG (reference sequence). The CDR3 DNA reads TGTGCCTGTTCCTTAGCGGGAGCTCTTGATGAGCAGTTCTTC. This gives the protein CACSLAGALDEQFF.

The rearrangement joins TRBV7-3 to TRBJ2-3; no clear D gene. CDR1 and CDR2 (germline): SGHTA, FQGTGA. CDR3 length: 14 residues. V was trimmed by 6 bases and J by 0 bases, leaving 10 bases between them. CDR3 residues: CASSSQPSTDTQYF. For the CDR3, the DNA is TGTGCCAGCAGTAGCCAGCCTAGCACAGATACGCAGTATTTT.

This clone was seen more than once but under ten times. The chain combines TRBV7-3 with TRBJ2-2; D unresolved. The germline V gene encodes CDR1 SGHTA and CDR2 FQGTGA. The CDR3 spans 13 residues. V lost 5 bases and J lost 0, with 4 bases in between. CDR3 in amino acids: CASSLSNTGELFF. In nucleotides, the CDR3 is TGTGCCAGCAGCCTCTCGAACACCGGGGAGCTGTTTTTT.

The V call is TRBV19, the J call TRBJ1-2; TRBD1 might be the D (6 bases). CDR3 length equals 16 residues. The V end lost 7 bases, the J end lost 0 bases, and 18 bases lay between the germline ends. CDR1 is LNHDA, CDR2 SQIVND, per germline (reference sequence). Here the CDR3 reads CASILGSGTTNYGYTF. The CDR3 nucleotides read TGTGCCAGTATCCTTGGCTCCGGGACAACTAACTATGGCTACACCTTC. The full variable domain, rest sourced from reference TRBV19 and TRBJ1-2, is DGGITQSPKYLFRKEGQNVTLSCEQNLNHDAMYWYRQDPGQGLRLIYYSQIVNDFQKGDIAEGYSVSREKKESFPLTVTSAQKNPTAFYLCASILGSGTTNYGYTFGSGTRLTVV.

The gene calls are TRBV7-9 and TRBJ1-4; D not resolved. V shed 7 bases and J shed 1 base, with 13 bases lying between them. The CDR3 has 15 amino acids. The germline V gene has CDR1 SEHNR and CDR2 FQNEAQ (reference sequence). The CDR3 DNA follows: TGTGCCAGCATTAAGAGCCCGGGAACTAATGAAAAACTGTTTTTT. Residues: CASIKSPGTNEKLFF.

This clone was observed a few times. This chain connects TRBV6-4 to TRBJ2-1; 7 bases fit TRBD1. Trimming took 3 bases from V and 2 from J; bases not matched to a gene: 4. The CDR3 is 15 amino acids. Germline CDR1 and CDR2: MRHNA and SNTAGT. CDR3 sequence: CASSEGTDPYNEQFF. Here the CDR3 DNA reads TGTGCCAGCAGTGAGGGGACAGACCCCTACAATGAGCAGTTCTTC.

For the CDR3, the DNA is TGTGCCATTCGACAGTCCTACGAGCAGTACTTC. Residues: CAIRQSYEQYF. V is TRBV2 and J is TRBJ2-7, with D tentatively TRBD1 (5 bases). The germline gives CDR1 SNHLY, CDR2 FYNNEI. The V and J ends lost 10 bases and 1 base respectively, with 8 bases between them. The CDR3 extends over 11 amino acids.

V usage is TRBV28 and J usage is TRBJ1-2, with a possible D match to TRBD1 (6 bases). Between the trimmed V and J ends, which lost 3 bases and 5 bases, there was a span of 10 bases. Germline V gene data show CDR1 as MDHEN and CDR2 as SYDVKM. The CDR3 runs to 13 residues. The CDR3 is CASSFSGAYGYTF. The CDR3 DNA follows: TGTGCCAGCAGTTTTTCAGGGGCGTATGGCTACACCTTC.

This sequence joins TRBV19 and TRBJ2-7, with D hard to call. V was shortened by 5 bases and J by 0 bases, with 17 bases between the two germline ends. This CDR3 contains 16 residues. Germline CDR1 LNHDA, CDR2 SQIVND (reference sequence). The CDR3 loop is CASSVKETGSSYEQYF. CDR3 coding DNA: TGTGCCAGTAGTGTAAAGGAGACGGGTAGCTCCTACGAGCAGTACTTC.

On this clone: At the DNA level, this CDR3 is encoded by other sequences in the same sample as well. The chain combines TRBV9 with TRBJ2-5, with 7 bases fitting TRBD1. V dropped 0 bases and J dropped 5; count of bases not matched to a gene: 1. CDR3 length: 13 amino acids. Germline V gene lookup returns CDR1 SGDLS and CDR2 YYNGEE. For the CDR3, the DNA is TGTGCCAGCAGCGTAGAACAGGGGGAGACCCAGTACTTC. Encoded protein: CASSVEQGETQYF.

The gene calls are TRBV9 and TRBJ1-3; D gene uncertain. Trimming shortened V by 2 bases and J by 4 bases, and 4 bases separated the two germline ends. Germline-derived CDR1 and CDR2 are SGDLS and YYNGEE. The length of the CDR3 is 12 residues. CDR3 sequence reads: CASSVAGNTIYF. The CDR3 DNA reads TGTGCCAGCAGCGTGGCCGGAAACACCATATATTTT.

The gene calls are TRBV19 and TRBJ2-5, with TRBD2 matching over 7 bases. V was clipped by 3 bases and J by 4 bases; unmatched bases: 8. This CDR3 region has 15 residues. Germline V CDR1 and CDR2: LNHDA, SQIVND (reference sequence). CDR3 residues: CASSIAGEWGETQYF. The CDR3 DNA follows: TGTGCCAGTAGTATCGCGGGGGAATGGGGAGAGACCCAGTACTTC. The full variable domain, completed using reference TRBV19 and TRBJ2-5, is DGGITQSPKYLFRKEGQNVTLSCEQNLNHDAMYWYRQDPGQGLRLIYYSQIVNDFQKGDIAEGYSVSREKKESFPLTVTSAQKNPTAFYLCASSIAGEWGETQYFGPGTRLLVL.

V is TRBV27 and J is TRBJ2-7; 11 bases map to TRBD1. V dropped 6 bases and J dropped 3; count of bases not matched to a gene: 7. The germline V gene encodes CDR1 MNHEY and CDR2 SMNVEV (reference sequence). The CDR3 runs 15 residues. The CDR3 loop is CASSPGTGGFYEQYF. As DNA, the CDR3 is TGTGCCAGCAGCCCCGGGACAGGGGGATTCTACGAGCAGTACTTC.

CDR3 region: CASTMGGPFTDTQYF. The CDR3 DNA reads as TGTGCCAGCACGATGGGGGGGCCTTTCACAGATACGCAGTATTTT. The chain joins TRBV6-1 to TRBJ2-3; D might be TRBD2 (7 bases). The CDR3 runs to 15 residues. Germline-derived CDR1 and CDR2 are MNHNS and SASEGT. The V and J ends lost 7 bases and 2 bases respectively, with 16 bases between them.

CDR3 amino acids: CASSLDLAGGEQYV. The CDR3 nucleotides read TGTGCCAGCAGCTTAGATCTAGCGGGAGGGGAGCAGTACGTC. The chain combines TRBV7-9 with TRBJ2-7; 12 bases map to TRBD2. This CDR3 region has 14 residues. Germline V gene lookup returns CDR1 SEHNR and CDR2 FQNEAQ (reference sequence). Unmatched junction bases numbered 2, after V lost 1 base and J lost 7 bases.